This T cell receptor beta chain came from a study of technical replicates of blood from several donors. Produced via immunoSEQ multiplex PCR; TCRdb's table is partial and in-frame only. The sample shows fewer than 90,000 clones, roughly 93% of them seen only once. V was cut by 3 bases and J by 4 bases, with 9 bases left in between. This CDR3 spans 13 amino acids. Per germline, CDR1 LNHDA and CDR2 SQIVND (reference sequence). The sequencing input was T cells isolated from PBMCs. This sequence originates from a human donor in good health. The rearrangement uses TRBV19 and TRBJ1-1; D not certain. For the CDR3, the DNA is TGTGCCAGTAGTATTTCTCCGGGCACTGAAGCTTTCTTT. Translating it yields CASSISPGTEAFF.